This T cell receptor beta chain appears in the sequencing data of a study of T cells after yellow fever vaccination. This clonotype has only a few counts. The CDR3 extends over 13 amino acids. Looked up from germline, CDR1 is SQVTM and CDR2 is ANQGSEA. Trimming pared 7 bases from V and 2 bases from J, leaving 14 bases between. TCRdb independently ran MiXCR on the 5' RACE reads; one entry per CDR3 protein. The sample contains under 600,000 distinct CDR3 sequences, around a fifth of which appear only once. The chain links TRBV29-1 to TRBJ1-2; D perhaps matches TRBD1 (5 bases). The sequencing used PBMCs, collected 21 days after the first yellow fever vaccination. The receptor comes from a man aged 18 to 30 who received the YFV17D yellow fever vaccine. CDR3 residues: CSGRDVGNYGYTF. CDR3 nucleotides: TGCAGCGGGCGGGACGTAGGAAACTATGGCTACACCTTC.